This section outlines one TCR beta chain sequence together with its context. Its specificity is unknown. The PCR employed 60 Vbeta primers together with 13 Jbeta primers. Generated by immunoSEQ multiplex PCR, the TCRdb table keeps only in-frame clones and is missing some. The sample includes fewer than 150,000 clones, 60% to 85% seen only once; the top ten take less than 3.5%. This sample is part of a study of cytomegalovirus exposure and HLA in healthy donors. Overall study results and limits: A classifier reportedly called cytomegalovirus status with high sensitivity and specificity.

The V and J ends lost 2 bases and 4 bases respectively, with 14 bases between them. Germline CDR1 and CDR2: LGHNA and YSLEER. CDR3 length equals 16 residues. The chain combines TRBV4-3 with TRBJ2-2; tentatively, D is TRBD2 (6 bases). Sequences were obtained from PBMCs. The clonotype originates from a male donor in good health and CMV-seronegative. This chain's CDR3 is CASSQPGGSGTGELFF. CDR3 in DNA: TGCGCCAGCAGCCAACCCGGAGGGTCCGGCACCGGGGAGCTGTTTTTT.